This TCR beta chain was identified in a study of T cells after yellow fever vaccination. Overall study findings and caveats: Post-booster samples contained most primary-vaccination clones (just under 98% CD4, roughly 88% CD8).

This clonotype was detected only a few times. What it binds is unknown. TCRdb re-derived calls from the 5' RACE reads in MiXCR, one entry per CDR3 protein. The data hold about 50,000 distinct CDR3 sequences, with approximately 7% observed a single time. Germline V gene sequence: CDR1 SGHVS, CDR2 FQNEAQ. The CDR3 is 13 amino acids. V shed 5 bases, J shed 7 bases, and the junction held 6 bases outside the gene matches. The clonotype originates from a man aged 18 to 35 who received the YFV17D yellow fever vaccine. The specimen was CD8+ T cells sorted from PBMCs, collected on the day of the first yellow fever vaccination. V gene TRBV7-8 combines with J gene TRBJ1-2; 8 bases map to TRBD1. The CDR3 region is CASSADRGGGYTF. CDR3 nucleotide sequence: TGTGCCAGCAGCGCCGACAGGGGAGGTGGCTACACCTTC.